This T cell receptor beta chain was observed in a study of cytomegalovirus exposure and HLA in healthy donors. Profiled with immunoSEQ multiplex PCR; TCRdb holds only in-frame clones, not every one. The data contain about 240,000 clones, about 86% of them singletons. Comments on this clone: Its antigen is unknown.

General observations from the study: The finding came from a later analysis; first-cohort TCR clusters tended to co-occur in the roughly 120 validation repertoires.

This receptor was identified in a man aged 18 to 30 in good health and CMV-seronegative. The sample taken for sequencing was PBMCs.

The CDR3 loop is CASSVAGGQNTEAFF. CDR3 DNA sequence: TGTGCCAGCAGCGTAGCAGGGGGACAGAACACTGAAGCTTTCTTT. The rearrangement uses TRBV9 and TRBJ1-1; 7 nucleotides align to TRBD1. Unmatched junction bases numbered 3, after V lost 0 bases and J lost 1 base. The CDR3 spans 15 residues. Germline values: CDR1 SGDLS, CDR2 YYNGEE.